This T cell receptor (beta chain) originates from a study of blood T cell repertoires in COVID-19. Study context: Samples came from the United States, Italy and Spain, spanning acute and convalescent COVID-19. The analysed material was cDNA or gDNA that came from T cells, B-cell-depleted T cells, or PBMCs.

The junction had 14 bases not matched to a gene; V was cut back by 4 bases and J by 4 bases. The CDR3 extends over 17 amino acids. In germline, CDR1 is PRHDT, CDR2 FYEKMQ (reference sequence). In the source study's methods: Estimation of nucleated cell counts relied on the amplification of reference gene primers. The table came from immunoSEQ multiplex PCR; TCRdb's copy has only in-frame clones and leaves some out. The V and J calls and clone size are taken from that table; D and trimming were inferred from the DNA. The sample includes approximately 65,000 clones, roughly 84% seen only once; the top ten take approximately 3.7%.

The sequence derives from a man in his fifties or sixties with acute or convalescent COVID-19. This chain joins TRBV13 and TRBJ1-1; 8 positions agree with TRBD1. The material sequenced was peripheral blood. The DNA for the CDR3 is TGTGCCAGCAGCTCCGGGCCAGGGGGCGCATTGAGCACTGAAGCTTTCTTT. Its protein is CASSSGPGGALSTEAFF. Variable domain in full (rest from reference TRBV13 and TRBJ1-1): AAGVIQSPRHLIKEKRETATLKCYPIPRHDTVYWYQQGPGQDPQFLISFYEKMQSDKGSIPDRFSAQQFSDYHSELNMSSLELGDSALYFCASSSGPGGALSTEAFFGQGTRLTVV.